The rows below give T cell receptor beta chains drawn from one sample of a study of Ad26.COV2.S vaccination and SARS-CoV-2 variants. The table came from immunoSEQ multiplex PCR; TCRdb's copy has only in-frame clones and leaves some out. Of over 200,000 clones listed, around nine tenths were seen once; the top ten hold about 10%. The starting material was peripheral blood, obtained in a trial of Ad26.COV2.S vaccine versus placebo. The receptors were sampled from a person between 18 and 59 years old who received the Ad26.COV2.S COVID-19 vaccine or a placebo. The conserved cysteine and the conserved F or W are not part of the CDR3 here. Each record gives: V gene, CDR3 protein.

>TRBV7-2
ASSFWPESSYEQY
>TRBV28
ASSLDRVVNTEAF
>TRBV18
ASSFRSGGDTEAF
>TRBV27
ASSFAGEESYT
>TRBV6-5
ASSLGGTQY
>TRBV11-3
ASSSGQGDGELF
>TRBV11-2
ASSSDPVNTIY
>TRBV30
AWSRVNYGYT
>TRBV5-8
ASSSQGYPYNEQF
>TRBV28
ASSSGGYEQY
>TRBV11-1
ASSWGNEQF
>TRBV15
ATSLGGQGSYEQY
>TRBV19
ASSISGDSTYEQY
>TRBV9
ASSVVSDRNTEAF
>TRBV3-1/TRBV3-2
ASSHRDRVYQETQY
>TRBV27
ASSPYTGELF
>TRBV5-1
ASNRAIGGELF
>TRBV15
ATSRKPGQTIYEQY
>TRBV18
ASSPRNPAGERETQY
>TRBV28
ASSLGAEGDTQY
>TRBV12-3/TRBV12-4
ASSHDRNEQF
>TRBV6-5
ASSYEGRANEKLF